This section outlines one T cell receptor beta chain sequence together with its context. The target antigen is unknown. Peripheral blood samples and lesional scalp punch biopsies were obtained from alopecia areata patients. The data stem from a study of CD8+ T cells in alopecia areata. Findings and limits, study-wide: In scalp samples, resident alphabeta T cells of normal skin are also sequenced. Relative to mice, TCR sharing across patients was less clear, a difference possibly HLA-related.

cDNA prepared by RNA extraction and subsequent reverse transcription served as the template for sequencing. TCRdb keeps only in-frame clones here, not all; method: immunoSEQ multiplex PCR. Found here are around 140,000 clones, roughly 61% of them singletons; the top ten hold 5% to 7%. This CDR3 has 14 residues. Per the germline V gene, CDR1 is SQVTM and CDR2 is ANQGSEA. Unmatched junction bases numbered 7, after V lost 2 bases and J lost 4 bases. This material consisted of CD4+ T cells sorted from blood, taken at week 0. This receptor was taken from a human donor with alopecia areata. V is TRBV29-1 and J is TRBJ2-5, with 7 positions matching TRBD1. The CDR3 loop reads CSVERQGVRETQYF. The CDR3 coding sequence is TGCAGCGTTGAACGCCAGGGGGTTCGAGAGACCCAGTACTTC.